This T cell receptor beta chain was found in a study of T cell responses to AZD1222 COVID-19 vaccine. Study results and caveats: Spike regions recognized by vaccine-associated CD4 TCRs spanned the protein, led by 160-218 and 743-854. Repertoires were obtained solely post-peak T cell response.

This clone came up once. Its matching antigen is unknown. Produced via immunoSEQ multiplex PCR; TCRdb's table is partial and in-frame only. The sample contains approximately 120,000 clones, 70% to 90% of which appear only once. The CDR3 contains 14 residues. The J segment lost 2 bases and the V segment lost 6 bases, leaving 3 bases of the junction unmatched. Germline V gene lookup returns CDR1 MNHEY and CDR2 SVGAGI. The TCR sequence derives from an adult in good health. This sample comprised peripheral blood, obtained on day 0 of AZD1222 vaccination. The rearrangement joins TRBV6-5 to TRBJ1-5; TRBD1 agrees at 8 bases. CDR3 nucleotides: TGTGCCAGCAGCCAGGACAGGGGCAATCAGCCCCAGCATTTT. This codes for CASSQDRGNQPQHF.